The 18 T cell receptor beta chains in this list originate from one sample, sequenced in a study of shared T cell receptors in the human thymus. Some clones are missing from TCRdb's copy, which holds only in-frame ones; the method was immunoSEQ multiplex PCR. The table lists hundreds of thousands of clones, 85% to 90% of them singletons, with 0.0085% to 0.012% in the top ten. The sample was also reused in another study, on human thymus T cells.

Source material: thymocytes. These receptors originate from a boy under two years old with a congenital heart defect.

This chain connects TRBV11-2 to TRBJ2-4; 7 bases are a match to TRBD1. J was trimmed by 1 base and V by 5 bases; bases with no gene match: 2. CDR1 is SGHAT, CDR2 FQNNGV, per germline. This CDR3 is 14 amino acids long. The CDR3: CASSDRVAKNIQYF. DNA of the CDR3: TGTGCCAGCAGCGACAGGGTGGCCAAAAACATTCAGTACTTC.

This chain connects TRBV12-5 to TRBJ1-5; 8 bases match TRBD1. J lost 0 bases, V lost 5 bases, and 12 bases had no gene match. The germline gives CDR1 LGHNT, CDR2 FRNRAP. This CDR3 spans 18 amino acids. CDR3 loop: CASGLTGTGSYSNQPQHF. DNA of the CDR3: TGTGCTAGTGGTCTGACCGGGACAGGATCTTATAGCAATCAGCCCCAGCATTTT.

The gene calls are TRBV4-2 and TRBJ2-7; 12 bases align to TRBD2. The V gene's germline CDR1 is LGHNA and CDR2 YNFKEQ. This CDR3 contains 20 residues. Germline trimming cut 0 bases from V and 0 bases from J; bases unmatched to any gene: 12. CDR3 amino acids: CASSQDPATGTSGFSYEQYF. The CDR3 nucleotides read TGTGCCAGCAGCCAAGATCCGGCAACCGGGACTAGCGGGTTCTCCTACGAGCAGTACTTC.

The chain couples TRBV5-8 to TRBJ2-3; D perhaps matches TRBD2 (5 bases). This CDR3 comprises 15 residues. Germline values: CDR1 SGHTS, CDR2 YDEGEE. Between the trimmed V and J ends, which lost 0 bases and 6 bases, there was a span of 14 bases. In DNA, the CDR3 is TGTGCCAGCAGCTTGGGGCAGGTACGCGGGGATACGCAGTATTTT. Protein: CASSLGQVRGDTQYF.

This chain links TRBV27 with TRBJ1-1; the D gene is possibly TRBD1 (6 bases). Between the trimmed V and J ends, which lost 7 bases and 4 bases, there was a span of 16 bases. The CDR3 consists of 14 residues. Germline assignment: CDR1 MNHEY and CDR2 SMNVEV (reference sequence). CDR3 sequence reads: CASNPNREGTEAFF. The CDR3 DNA reads TGTGCCAGCAACCCAAACAGGGAGGGCACTGAAGCTTTCTTT.

V usage is TRBV27 and J usage is TRBJ2-3, with D unresolved. The CDR3 length is 13 residues. V gave up 3 bases and J gave up 6 bases, with 10 bases separating them. The germline V gene has CDR1 MNHEY and CDR2 SMNVEV (reference sequence). CDR3 sequence (DNA): TGTGCCAGCAGTTTCCTATCACGGGATACGCAGTATTTT. Protein: CASSFLSRDTQYF.

The chain uses TRBV19 and TRBJ2-2; D uncertain. The V end lost 7 bases, the J end lost 7 bases, and 16 bases lay between the germline ends. This CDR3 contains 14 residues. Germline V gene lookup returns CDR1 LNHDA and CDR2 SQIVND (reference sequence). The CDR3 here is CASMGRWLNGELFF. CDR3 bases: TGTGCCAGTATGGGCCGGTGGTTGAACGGGGAGCTGTTTTTT.

This clone was seen just once. The rearrangement links TRBV23-1 to TRBJ2-2; possible D gene TRBD1, 6 bases. TRBV23-1 falls under the ORF class, with uncertain function. The V and J ends lost 0 bases and 1 base respectively, with 12 bases between them. The length of the CDR3 is 17 residues. The CDR3 reads CASSQSFRGKNTGELFF. As DNA, the CDR3 is TGCGCCAGCAGTCAATCGTTCAGGGGAAAGAACACCGGGGAGCTGTTTTTT.

The CDR3 coding sequence is TGTGCCAGCAGCGTAGTCGCTAGCGGGAGGGTCACAGATACGCAGTATTTT. It is translated as CASSVVASGRVTDTQYF. V usage is TRBV9 and J usage is TRBJ2-3; 12 bases match TRBD2. CDR3 length: 17 residues. The germline gives CDR1 SGDLS, CDR2 YYNGEE. Trimming took 0 bases from V and 2 from J; bases not matched to a gene: 4.

The chain uses TRBV4-3 and TRBJ2-2; the match to TRBD2 covers 10 bases. CDR1 and CDR2 (germline): LGHNA, YSLEER. J lost 6 bases, V lost 1 base, and 5 bases had no gene match. The CDR3 extends over 16 amino acids. The CDR3 DNA sequence: TGCGCCAGCAGCCAAGCCCTAGCGGGGGCGGCCGGGGAGCTGTTTTTT. It is translated as CASSQALAGAAGELFF.

V is TRBV7-2 and J is TRBJ2-5; the D gene is possibly TRBD2 (6 bases). The germline V and J ends were trimmed by 9 bases and 3 bases, with 11 bases remaining between them. CDR3 size: 12 residues. Per the germline V gene, CDR1 is SGHTA and CDR2 is FQGNSA. The CDR3: CASARGKETQYF. CDR3 coding DNA: TGTGCCAGTGCCCGGGGGAAAGAGACCCAGTACTTC.

The chain employs TRBV18 and TRBJ2-3; D might be TRBD1 (7 bases). The germline V and J ends were trimmed by 2 bases and 0 bases, with 24 bases remaining between them. Germline values: CDR1 KGHSH, CDR2 LQKENI. The CDR3 runs to 20 residues. The CDR3 loop reads CASSPIPTGPGAGSTDTQYF. CDR3 in DNA: TGTGCCAGCTCACCAATTCCGACAGGGCCTGGAGCGGGTAGCACAGATACGCAGTATTTT. The whole variable domain, remainder taken from reference TRBV18 and TRBJ2-3, is NAGVMQNPRHLVRRRGQEARLRCSPMKGHSHVYWYRQLPEEGLKFMVYLQKENIIDESGMPKERFSAEFPKEGPSILRIQQVVRGDSAAYFCASSPIPTGPGAGSTDTQYFGPGTRLTVL.

The V and J genes are TRBV9 and TRBJ2-3; D may be TRBD1 (6 bases). Germline CDR1 and CDR2: SGDLS and YYNGEE. The CDR3 sequence is 14 residues long. The V end lost 2 bases, the J end lost 6 bases, and 13 bases lay between the germline ends. CDR3 DNA sequence: TGTGCCAGCAGCGTTCGACAGGACTCGGATACGCAGTATTTT. It yields the protein CASSVRQDSDTQYF.

This chain uses TRBV27 with TRBJ2-5; D possibly corresponds to TRBD1 (6 bases). This CDR3 region has 14 residues. V lost 0 bases to trimming and J lost 5 bases, with 10 bases between them. The V gene's germline CDR1 is MNHEY and CDR2 SMNVEV (reference sequence). The CDR3 is CASSLSEGVETQYF. The CDR3 DNA follows: TGTGCCAGCAGTTTATCAGAGGGGGTGGAGACCCAGTACTTC.

The chain recombines TRBV7-9 with TRBJ1-2, with 7 bases matching TRBD1. This CDR3 comprises 17 residues. V was pared by 0 bases and J by 4 bases, with 11 bases of the junction left unmatched. Per germline, CDR1 SEHNR and CDR2 FQNEAQ (reference sequence). The CDR3 DNA reads TGTGCCAGCAGCTTAGCCTCCCTAGGGACAGTCCTCTATGGCTACACCTTC. Translating gives CASSLASLGTVLYGYTF.

The rearrangement uses TRBV5-5 and TRBJ2-6; D may be TRBD2 (5 bases). This CDR3 has 17 residues. V was trimmed by 5 bases and J by 0 bases, leaving 15 bases between them. Germline loops: CDR1 SGHKS, CDR2 YYEKEE (reference sequence). The CDR3 loop is CASRGGRGFSGANVLTF. The CDR3 DNA is TGTGCCAGCAGAGGCGGACGGGGATTCTCTGGGGCCAACGTCCTGACTTTC.

The CDR3 DNA reads as TGTGCCAGCAGGGAGTCGAAGAACCATACGCAGTATTTT. Its protein is CASRESKNHTQYF. This chain joins TRBV6-1 and TRBJ2-3, with unresolved D. V shed 6 bases and J shed 7 bases, with 14 bases lying between them. The length of the CDR3 is 13 residues. Germline V lookup: CDR1 MNHNS, CDR2 SASEGT.

This chain joins TRBV15 and TRBJ2-7; possibly TRBD2 for D (6 bases). The length of the CDR3 is 15 residues. V dropped 1 base and J dropped 4 bases, with 14 bases sitting between them. The germline V gene has CDR1 LNHNV and CDR2 YYDKDF (reference sequence). CDR3: CATSRVDTGGYEQYF. CDR3 in DNA: TGTGCCACCAGCAGAGTTGACACAGGAGGGTACGAGCAGTACTTC.